The source of this T cell receptor (beta chain) is a study of CD8 T cells in ankylosing spondylitis. This clonotype was recorded a few times. Its target is not known. The V and J ends lost 4 bases and 8 bases respectively, with 15 bases between them. The CDR3 contains 15 residues. Findings and limits, study-wide: Reports of some motif variants in reactive arthritis synovial fluid and blood predate this one. For ankylosing spondylitis blood, a TCR beta motif of eight or nine highly homologous variants appeared characteristic. Researchers report that disease-linked clones proved CD8+ and relatively rare in peripheral blood. Reported data indicate significant enrichment of disease-linked clones within matched ankylosing spondylitis synovial fluid.

5'-RACE, quantitative and with molecular barcodes, yielded the TCR beta libraries. TCRdb re-derived calls from the 5' RACE reads in MiXCR, one entry per CDR3 protein. Among roughly 700,000 distinct CDR3 sequences listed, around 17% were seen once. The specimen was blood, either unsorted or a sorted T cell fraction (not recorded which). V usage is TRBV12-3 or TRBV12-4 and J usage is TRBJ1-6, with TRBD1 as a possible D gene (5 bases). The clonotype comes from a male donor with ankylosing spondylitis. The CDR3 nucleotides read TGTGCCAGCAGTTCAAGGGACCCTAGATATTCACCCCTCCACTTT. Its protein is CASSSRDPRYSPLHF.